This TCR beta chain originates from a study of T cells in Graves' hyperthyroidism and ophthalmopathy. On the study more broadly: Staff took peripheral blood when the initial diagnosis was made, before any treatment began.

TCR beta CDR3 regions were amplified from RNA. Carried out on the TCR CDR3, a first-round RT-PCR used the HTBI primer set. TCRdb fed the multiplex PCR reads into MiXCR, producing one record per CDR3 protein. In the table there are 250,000 to 300,000 distinct CDR3 sequences, roughly an eighth of which are singletons. Many counts were recorded for this clonotype. Its target is not known. Study outcomes and limitations: Expanded thyroid clonotypes (above 0.001) were mostly also found in blood.

The ends lost 8 bases at V and 8 bases at J; junction bases unmatched: 4. This CDR3 is 11 amino acids long. The V call is TRBV12-3 or TRBV12-4, the J call TRBJ1-2, with 8 bases that match TRBD1. Sequencing was carried out using blood. The sequence was collected from a woman between 35 and 50 years old with Graves' hyperthyroidism. The CDR3 coding sequence is TGTGCCAGCGGAGACAGGGGAGGCTACACCTTC. As protein: CASGDRGGYTF.